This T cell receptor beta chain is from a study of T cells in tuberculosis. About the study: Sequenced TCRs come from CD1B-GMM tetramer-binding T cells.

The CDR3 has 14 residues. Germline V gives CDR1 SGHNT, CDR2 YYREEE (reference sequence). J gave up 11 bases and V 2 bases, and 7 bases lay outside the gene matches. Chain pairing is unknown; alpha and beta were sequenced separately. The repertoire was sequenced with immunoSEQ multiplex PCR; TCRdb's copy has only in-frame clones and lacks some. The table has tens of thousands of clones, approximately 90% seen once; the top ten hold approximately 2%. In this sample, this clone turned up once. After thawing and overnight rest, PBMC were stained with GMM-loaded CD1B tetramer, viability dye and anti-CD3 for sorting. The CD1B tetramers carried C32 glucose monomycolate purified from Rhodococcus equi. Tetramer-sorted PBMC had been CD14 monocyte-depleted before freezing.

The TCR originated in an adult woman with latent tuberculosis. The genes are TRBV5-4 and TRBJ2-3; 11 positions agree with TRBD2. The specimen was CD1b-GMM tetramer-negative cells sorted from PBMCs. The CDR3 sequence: CASSFSGGAGLQYF. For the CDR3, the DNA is TGTGCCAGCAGCTTTAGCGGGGGGGCCGGGTTGCAGTATTTT.